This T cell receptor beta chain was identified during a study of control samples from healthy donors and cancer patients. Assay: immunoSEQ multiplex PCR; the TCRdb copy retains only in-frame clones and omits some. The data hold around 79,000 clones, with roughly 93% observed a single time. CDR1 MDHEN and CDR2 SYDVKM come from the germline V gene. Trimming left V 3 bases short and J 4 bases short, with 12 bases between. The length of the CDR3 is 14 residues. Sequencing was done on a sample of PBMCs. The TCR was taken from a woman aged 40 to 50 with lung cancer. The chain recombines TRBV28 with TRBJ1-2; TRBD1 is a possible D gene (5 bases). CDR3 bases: TGTGCCAGCAGTTTTCGTAACCAGGGCTATGGCTACACCTTC. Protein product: CASSFRNQGYGYTF.